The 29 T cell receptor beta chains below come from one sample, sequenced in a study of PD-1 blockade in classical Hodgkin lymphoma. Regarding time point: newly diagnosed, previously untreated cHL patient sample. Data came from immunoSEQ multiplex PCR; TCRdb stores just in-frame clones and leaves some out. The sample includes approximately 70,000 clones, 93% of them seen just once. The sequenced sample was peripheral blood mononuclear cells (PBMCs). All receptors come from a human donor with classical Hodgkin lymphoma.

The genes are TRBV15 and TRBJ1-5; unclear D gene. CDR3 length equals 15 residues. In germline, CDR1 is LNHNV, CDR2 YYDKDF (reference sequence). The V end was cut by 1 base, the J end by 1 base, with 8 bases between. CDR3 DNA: TGTGCCACCAGCAGAGGCGGACTGAGCAATCAGCCCCAGCATTTT. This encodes CATSRGGLSNQPQHF.

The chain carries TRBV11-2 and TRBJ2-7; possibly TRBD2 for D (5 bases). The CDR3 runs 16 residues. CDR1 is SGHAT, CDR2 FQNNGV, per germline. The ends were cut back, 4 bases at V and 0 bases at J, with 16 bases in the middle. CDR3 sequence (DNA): TGTGCCAGCAGCTATACATTGGCGGGTCTCTCCTACGAGCAGTACTTC. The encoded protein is CASSYTLAGLSYEQYF.

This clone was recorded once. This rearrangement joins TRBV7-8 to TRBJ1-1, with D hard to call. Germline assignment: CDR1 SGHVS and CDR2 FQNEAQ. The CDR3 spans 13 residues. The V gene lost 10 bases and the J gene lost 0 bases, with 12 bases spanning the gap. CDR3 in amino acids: CATRIEMNTEAFF. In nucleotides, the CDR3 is TGTGCCACTCGGATCGAGATGAACACTGAAGCTTTCTTT. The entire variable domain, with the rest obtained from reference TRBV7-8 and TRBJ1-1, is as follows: GAGVSQSPRYKVAKRGQDVALRCDPISGHVSLFWYQQALGQGPEFLTYFQNEAQLDKSGLPSDRFFAERPEGSVSTLKIQRTQQEDSAVYLCATRIEMNTEAFFGQGTRLTVV.

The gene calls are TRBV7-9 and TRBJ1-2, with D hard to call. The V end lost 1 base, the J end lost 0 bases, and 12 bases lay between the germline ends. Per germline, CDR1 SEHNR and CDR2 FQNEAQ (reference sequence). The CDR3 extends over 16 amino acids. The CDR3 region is CASSLVVPAPNYGYTF. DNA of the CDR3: TGTGCCAGCAGCTTAGTGGTTCCGGCTCCTAACTATGGCTACACCTTC.

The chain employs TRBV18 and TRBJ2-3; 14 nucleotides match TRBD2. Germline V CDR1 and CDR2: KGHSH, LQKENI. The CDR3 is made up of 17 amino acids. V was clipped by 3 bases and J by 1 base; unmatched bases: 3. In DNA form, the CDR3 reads TGTGCCAGCTCACCGGAGGGACTAGCGGGGGGCACAGATACGCAGTATTTT. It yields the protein CASSPEGLAGGTDTQYF.

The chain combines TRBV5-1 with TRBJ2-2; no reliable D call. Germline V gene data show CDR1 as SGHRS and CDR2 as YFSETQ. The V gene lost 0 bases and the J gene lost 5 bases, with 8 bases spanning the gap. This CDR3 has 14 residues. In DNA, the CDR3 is TGCGCCAGCAGCTTGGAAGTTCGAACCGGGGAGCTGTTTTTT. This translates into CASSLEVRTGELFF.

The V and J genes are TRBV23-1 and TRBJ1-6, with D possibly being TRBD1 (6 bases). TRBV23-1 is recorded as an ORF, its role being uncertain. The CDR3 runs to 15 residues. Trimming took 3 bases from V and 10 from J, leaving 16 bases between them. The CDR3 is CASSQARQDASPLHF. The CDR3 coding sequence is TGCGCCAGCAGTCAGGCTCGACAGGACGCCTCACCCCTCCACTTT.

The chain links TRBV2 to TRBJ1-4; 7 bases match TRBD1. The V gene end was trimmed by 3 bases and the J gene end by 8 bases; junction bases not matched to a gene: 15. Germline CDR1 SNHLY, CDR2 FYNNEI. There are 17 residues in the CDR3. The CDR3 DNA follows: TGTGCCAGCAGTGAGACGTTCCCGGGAACAGGGGAAGAAAAACTGTTTTTT. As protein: CASSETFPGTGEEKLFF.

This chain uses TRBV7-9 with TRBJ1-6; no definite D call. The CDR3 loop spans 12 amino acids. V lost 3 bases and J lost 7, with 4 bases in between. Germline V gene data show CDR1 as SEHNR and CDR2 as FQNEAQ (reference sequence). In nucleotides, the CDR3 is TGTGCCAGCAGCTTGGAAAATTCACCCCTCCACTTT. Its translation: CASSLENSPLHF.

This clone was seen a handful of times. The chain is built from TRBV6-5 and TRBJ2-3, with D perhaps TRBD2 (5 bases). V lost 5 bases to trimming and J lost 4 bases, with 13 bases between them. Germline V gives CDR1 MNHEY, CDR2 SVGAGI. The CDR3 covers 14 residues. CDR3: CASSKGEGADTQYF. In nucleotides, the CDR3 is TGTGCCAGCAGTAAAGGCGAGGGCGCAGATACGCAGTATTTT.

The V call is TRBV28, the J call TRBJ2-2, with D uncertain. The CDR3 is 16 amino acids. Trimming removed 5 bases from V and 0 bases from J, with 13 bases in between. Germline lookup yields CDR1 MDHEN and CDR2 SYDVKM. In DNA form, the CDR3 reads TGTGCCAGCAGTCCGGGTCCCAGGCCGAACACCGGGGAGCTGTTTTTT. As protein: CASSPGPRPNTGELFF.

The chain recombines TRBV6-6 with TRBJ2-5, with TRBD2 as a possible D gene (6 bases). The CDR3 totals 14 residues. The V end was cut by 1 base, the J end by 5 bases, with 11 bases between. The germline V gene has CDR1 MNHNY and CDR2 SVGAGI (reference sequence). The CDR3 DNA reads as TGTGCCAGCAGTTACTTGACGGGAGACGAGACCCAGTACTTC. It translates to CASSYLTGDETQYF.

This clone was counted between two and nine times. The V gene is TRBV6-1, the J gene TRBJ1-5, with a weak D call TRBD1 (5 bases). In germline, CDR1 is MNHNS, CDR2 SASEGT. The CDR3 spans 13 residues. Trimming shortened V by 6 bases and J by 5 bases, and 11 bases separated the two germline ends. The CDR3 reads CASSVTGDQPQHF. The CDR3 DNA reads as TGTGCCAGCAGCGTAACAGGCGATCAGCCCCAGCATTTT.

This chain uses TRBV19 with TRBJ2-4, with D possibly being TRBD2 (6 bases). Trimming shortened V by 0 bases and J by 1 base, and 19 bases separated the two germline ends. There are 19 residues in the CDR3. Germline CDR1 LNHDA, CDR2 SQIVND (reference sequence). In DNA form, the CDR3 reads TGTGCCAGTAGTATAGAACCCTACTCTCGGGAGACGGCCAAAAACATTCAGTACTTC. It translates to CASSIEPYSRETAKNIQYF.

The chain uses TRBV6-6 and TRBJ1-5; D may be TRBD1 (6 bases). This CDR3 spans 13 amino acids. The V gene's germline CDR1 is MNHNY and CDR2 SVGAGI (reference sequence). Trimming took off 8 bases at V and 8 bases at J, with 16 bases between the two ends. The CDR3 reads CASYSRKGEPQHF. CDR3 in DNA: TGTGCCAGCTACAGTAGAAAGGGGGAGCCCCAGCATTTT.

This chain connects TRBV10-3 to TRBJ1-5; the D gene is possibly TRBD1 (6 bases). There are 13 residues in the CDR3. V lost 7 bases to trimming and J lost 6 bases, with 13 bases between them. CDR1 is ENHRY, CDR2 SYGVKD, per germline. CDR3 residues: CAINPGAGQPQHF. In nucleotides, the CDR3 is TGTGCCATCAATCCGGGGGCAGGTCAGCCCCAGCATTTT.

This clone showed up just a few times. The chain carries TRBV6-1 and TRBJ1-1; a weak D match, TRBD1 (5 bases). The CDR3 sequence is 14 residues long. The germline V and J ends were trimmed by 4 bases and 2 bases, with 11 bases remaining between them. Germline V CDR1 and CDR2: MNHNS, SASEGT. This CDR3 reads CASSGWGPNTEAFF. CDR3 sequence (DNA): TGTGCCAGCAGTGGCTGGGGACCAAACACTGAAGCTTTCTTT.

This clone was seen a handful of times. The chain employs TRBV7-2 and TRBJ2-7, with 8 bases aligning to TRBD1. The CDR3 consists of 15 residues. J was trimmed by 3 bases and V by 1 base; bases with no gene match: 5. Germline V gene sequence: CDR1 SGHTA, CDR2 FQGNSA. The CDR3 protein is CASSLVGTGDYEQYF. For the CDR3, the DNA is TGTGCCAGCAGCTTAGTAGGGACAGGAGACTACGAGCAGTACTTC.

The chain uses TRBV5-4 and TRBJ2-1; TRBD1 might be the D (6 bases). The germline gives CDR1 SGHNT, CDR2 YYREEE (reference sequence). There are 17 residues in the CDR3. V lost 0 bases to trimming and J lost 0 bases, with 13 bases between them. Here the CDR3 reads CASSLAKDSSSYNEQFF. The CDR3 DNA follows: TGTGCCAGCAGCTTGGCGAAGGACAGCAGCTCCTACAATGAGCAGTTCTTC. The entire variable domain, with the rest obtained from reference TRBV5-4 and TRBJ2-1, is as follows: ETGVTQSPTHLIKTRGQQVTLRCSSQSGHNTVSWYQQALGQGPQFIFQYYREEENGRGNFPPRFSGLQFPNYSSELNVNALELDDSALYLCASSLAKDSSSYNEQFFGPGTRLTVL.

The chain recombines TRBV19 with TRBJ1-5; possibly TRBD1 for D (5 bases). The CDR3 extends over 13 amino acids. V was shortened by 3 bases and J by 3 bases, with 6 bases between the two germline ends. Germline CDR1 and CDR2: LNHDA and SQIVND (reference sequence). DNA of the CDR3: TGTGCCAGTAGTATCAGGGCCAATCAGCCCCAGCATTTT. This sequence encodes CASSIRANQPQHF.

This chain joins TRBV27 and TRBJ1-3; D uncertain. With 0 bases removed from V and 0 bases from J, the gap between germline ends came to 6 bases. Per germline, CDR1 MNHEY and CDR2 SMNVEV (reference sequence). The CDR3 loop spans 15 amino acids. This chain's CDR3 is CASSLSGRSGNTIYF. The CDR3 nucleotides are TGTGCCAGCAGTTTATCGGGCCGCTCTGGAAACACCATATATTTT.

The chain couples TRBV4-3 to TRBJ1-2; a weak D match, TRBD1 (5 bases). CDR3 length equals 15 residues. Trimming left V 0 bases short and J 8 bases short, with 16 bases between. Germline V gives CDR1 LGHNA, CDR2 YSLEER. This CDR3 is CASSQDSGYDDGYTF. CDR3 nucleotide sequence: TGCGCCAGCAGCCAAGATTCAGGGTACGATGACGGCTACACCTTC.

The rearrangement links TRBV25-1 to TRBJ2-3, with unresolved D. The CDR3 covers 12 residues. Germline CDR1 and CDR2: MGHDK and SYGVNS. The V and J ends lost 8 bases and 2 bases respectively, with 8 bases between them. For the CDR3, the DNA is TGTGCCAGCGCACCCTCCACAGATACGCAGTATTTT. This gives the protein CASAPSTDTQYF.

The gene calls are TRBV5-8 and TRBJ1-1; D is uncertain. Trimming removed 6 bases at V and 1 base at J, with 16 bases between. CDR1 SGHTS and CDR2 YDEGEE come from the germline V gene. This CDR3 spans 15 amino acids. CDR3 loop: CASKGGRHRNTEAFF. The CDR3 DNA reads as TGTGCCAGCAAGGGAGGAAGGCACAGGAACACTGAAGCTTTCTTT.

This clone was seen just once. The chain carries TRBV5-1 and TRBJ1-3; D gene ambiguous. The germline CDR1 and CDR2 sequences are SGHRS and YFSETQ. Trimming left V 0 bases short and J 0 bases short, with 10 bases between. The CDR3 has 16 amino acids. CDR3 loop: CASSLEPGSSGNTIYF. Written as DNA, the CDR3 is TGCGCCAGCAGCTTGGAGCCGGGAAGCTCTGGAAACACCATATATTTT.

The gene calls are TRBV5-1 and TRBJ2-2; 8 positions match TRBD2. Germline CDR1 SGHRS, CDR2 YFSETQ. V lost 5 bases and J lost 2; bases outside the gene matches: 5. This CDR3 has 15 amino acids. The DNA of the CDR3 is TGCGCCAGCAGTCCCCGGGGGGGAAACACCGGGGAGCTGTTTTTT. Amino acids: CASSPRGGNTGELFF.

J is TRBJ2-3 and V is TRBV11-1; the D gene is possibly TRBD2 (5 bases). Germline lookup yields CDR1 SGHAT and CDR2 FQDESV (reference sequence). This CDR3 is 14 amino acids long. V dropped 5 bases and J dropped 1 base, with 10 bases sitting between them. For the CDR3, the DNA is TGTGCCAGCAGCCTAAGGCGGGGCACAGATACGCAGTATTTT. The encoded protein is CASSLRRGTDTQYF.

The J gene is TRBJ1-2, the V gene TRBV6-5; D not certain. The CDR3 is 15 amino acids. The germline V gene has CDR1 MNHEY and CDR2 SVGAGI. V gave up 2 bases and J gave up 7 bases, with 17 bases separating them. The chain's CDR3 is CASSYDGFKLSGYTF. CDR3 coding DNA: TGTGCCAGCAGTTACGACGGTTTTAAGCTTTCTGGCTACACCTTC.

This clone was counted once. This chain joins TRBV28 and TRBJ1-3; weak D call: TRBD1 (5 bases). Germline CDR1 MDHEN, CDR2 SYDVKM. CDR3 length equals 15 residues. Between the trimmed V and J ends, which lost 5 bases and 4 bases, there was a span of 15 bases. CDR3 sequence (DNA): TGTGCCAGCAGTCCCGCCGGGGGTCGAGGAAACACCATATATTTT. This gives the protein CASSPAGGRGNTIYF.